The clone carrying this T cell receptor beta chain was counted many times. TCRdb used MiXCR to reprocess the 5' RACE reads, holding one entry per CDR3 protein. The data show fewer than 80,000 distinct CDR3 sequences, less than 6% seen once. This sample is part of a study of neurological immune-mediated disorders. The V gene's germline CDR1 is DFQATT and CDR2 SNEGSKA (reference sequence). This CDR3 comprises 15 residues. V was clipped by 3 bases and J by 3 bases, with 17 bases between them. The chain combines TRBV20-1 with TRBJ1-2; D uncertain. The source is a woman aged 45 to 65 with multiple sclerosis. Sequences were obtained from PBMCs. The CDR3: CSARDGRGRDYGYTF. The CDR3 DNA is TGCAGTGCTAGGGATGGTAGAGGGAGGGACTATGGCTACACCTTC.